This TCR beta chain was sequenced during a study of control samples from healthy donors and cancer patients. CDR3 length equals 15 residues. CDR1 and CDR2 (germline): SGHAT, FQDESV (reference sequence). V lost 5 bases to trimming and J lost 4 bases, with 14 bases between them. TCRdb's copy holds only in-frame clones and misses some; the assay was immunoSEQ multiplex PCR. The table lists fewer than 150,000 clones, approximately 90% of them singletons. The receptor's source is a man aged 18-30 years in good health. This rearrangement joins TRBV11-1 to TRBJ1-4, with D possibly being TRBD1 (5 bases). Material for sequencing was blood. The CDR3 region is CASSKAGPGNEKLFF. The CDR3 DNA follows: TGTGCCAGCAGCAAGGCGGGGCCGGGTAATGAAAAACTGTTTTTT.